What follows are 11 T cell receptor beta chains derived from one specimen sequenced in a study of blood T cell repertoires in COVID-19. Using immunoSEQ multiplex PCR, the repertoire was profiled, and TCRdb retains in-frame clones only, with some absent. The sample holds 150,000 to 200,000 clones, 87% seen once. The sequencing input was peripheral blood. The receptors derive from a woman aged 45 to 65 with acute or convalescent COVID-19.

This sequence joins TRBV27 and TRBJ1-5; perhaps TRBD1 as D (5 bases). The V end lost 0 bases, the J end lost 1 base, and 16 bases lay between the germline ends. CDR1 and CDR2 (germline): MNHEY, SMNVEV (reference sequence). The CDR3 length is 18 residues. Here the CDR3 reads CASSLSYIGGPSNQPQHF. DNA for the CDR3: TGTGCCAGCAGTTTATCGTACATCGGGGGACCGAGCAATCAGCCCCAGCATTTT.

The chain employs TRBV7-8 and TRBJ2-3; 13 positions match TRBD2. This CDR3 is built from 20 residues. J gave up 6 bases and V 6 bases, and 21 bases lay outside the gene matches. Germline lookup yields CDR1 SGHVS and CDR2 FQNEAQ. The CDR3 DNA sequence: TGTGCCAGCAGTGCCACCCGCCGGGGACTAGCGGGAAGACCTCCTGATACGCAGTATTTT. Encoded protein: CASSATRRGLAGRPPDTQYF.

The gene calls are TRBV27 and TRBJ1-1, with unresolved D. Germline assignment: CDR1 MNHEY and CDR2 SMNVEV (reference sequence). V was pared by 6 bases and J by 0 bases, with 8 bases between. The CDR3 runs 13 residues. The CDR3 here is CASRQTMNTEAFF. The CDR3 DNA is TGTGCCAGCAGACAGACCATGAACACTGAAGCTTTCTTT.

The chain joins TRBV5-3 to TRBJ1-1, with D possibly being TRBD1 (5 bases). TRBV5-3 is reported as an ORF; its role is uncertain. The CDR3 is 17 residues long. V was shortened by 0 bases and J by 4 bases, with 19 bases between the two germline ends. The CDR3 sequence: CARSLAEEGPRGTEAFF. The CDR3, as DNA: TGTGCCAGAAGCTTGGCCGAGGAGGGGCCCCGGGGCACTGAAGCTTTCTTT.

This clone was picked up a small number of times. The V call is TRBV9, the J call TRBJ1-1; D is unresolved. Trimming shortened V by 0 bases and J by 7 bases, and 10 bases separated the two germline ends. The CDR3 is 13 amino acids. CDR1 and CDR2 from the germline V gene are SGDLS and YYNGEE. CDR3 DNA: TGTGCCAGCAGCGTAGCTACCACTCGTGAAGCTTTCTTT. This encodes CASSVATTREAFF.

This clone was picked up one time. The chain carries TRBV6-2 or TRBV6-3 and TRBJ1-2; D might be TRBD1 (5 bases). V lost 5 bases and J 7 bases, leaving 11 bases between the germline ends. Germline V gives CDR1 MNHEY, CDR2 SVGEGT. The CDR3 length is 12 residues. The CDR3 nucleotides are TGTGCCAGCAGTCTCCAGGGAGGTGGCTACACCTTC. Protein: CASSLQGGGYTF.

The chain uses TRBV5-4 and TRBJ1-4; TRBD1 aligns across 7 bases. V gave up 4 bases and J gave up 2 bases; unmatched junction bases: 2. The CDR3 sequence is 14 residues long. Germline V gene data show CDR1 as SGHNT and CDR2 as YYREEE (reference sequence). CDR3 bases: TGTGCCAGCAGCGCACAGGGGACTAATGAAAAACTGTTTTTT. Protein product: CASSAQGTNEKLFF.

The chain is built from TRBV3-1 (or the pseudogene TRBV3-2) and TRBJ2-7; 7 nucleotides align to TRBD1. Looked up from germline, CDR1 is LGHDT and CDR2 is YNNKEL (reference sequence). The J segment lost 4 bases and the V segment lost 4 bases, leaving 10 bases of the junction unmatched. This CDR3 contains 15 residues. This chain's CDR3 is CASSPYRQGPYEQYF. The CDR3 DNA sequence: TGTGCCAGCAGCCCCTACCGACAGGGACCATACGAGCAGTACTTC.

The chain links TRBV3-1 (or the pseudogene TRBV3-2) to TRBJ2-3; 7 bases are shared with TRBD2. The CDR3 extends over 14 amino acids. CDR1 LGHDT and CDR2 YNNKEL come from the germline V gene (reference sequence). The J segment lost 3 bases and the V segment lost 2 bases, leaving 2 bases of the junction unmatched. The CDR3 spells CASSQWRGTDTQYF. CDR3 DNA: TGTGCCAGCAGCCAATGGCGGGGGACAGATACGCAGTATTTT.

The V gene is TRBV7-2, the J gene TRBJ2-1; 10 bases are shared with TRBD2. J was trimmed by 4 bases and V by 5 bases; bases with no gene match: 5. Germline V gives CDR1 SGHTA, CDR2 FQGNSA. The CDR3 contains 15 residues. The CDR3 here is CASSLGLAEYNEQFF. The CDR3 nucleotides read TGTGCCAGCAGCCTTGGACTAGCGGAATACAATGAGCAGTTCTTC.

J is TRBJ1-1 and V is TRBV19, with D unclear. The germline V and J ends were trimmed by 6 bases and 5 bases, with 16 bases remaining between them. Germline lookup yields CDR1 LNHDA and CDR2 SQIVND (reference sequence). This CDR3 comprises 14 residues. Here the CDR3 reads CASSIREGMTEAFF. CDR3 DNA sequence: TGTGCCAGTAGCATAAGGGAGGGAATGACTGAAGCTTTCTTT.